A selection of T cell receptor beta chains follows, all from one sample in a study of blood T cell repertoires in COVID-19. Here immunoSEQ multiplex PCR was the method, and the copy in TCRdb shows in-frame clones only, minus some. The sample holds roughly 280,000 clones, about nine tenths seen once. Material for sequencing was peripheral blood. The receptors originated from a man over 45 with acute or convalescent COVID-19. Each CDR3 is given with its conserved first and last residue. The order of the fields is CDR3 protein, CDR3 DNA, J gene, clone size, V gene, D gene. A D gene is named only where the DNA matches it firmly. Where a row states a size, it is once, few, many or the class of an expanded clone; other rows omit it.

cdr3_aa: CASSRDRATQRNNSPLHF
cdr3_nt: TGTGCCAGCAGCCGGGACAGGGCAACCCAAAGAAATAATTCACCCCTCCACTTT
j_call: TRBJ1-6
clone_size: -
v_call: TRBV7-9
d_call: TRBD1

cdr3_aa: CASGGGHSEAFF
cdr3_nt: TGTGCCAGCGGGGGAGGACATTCTGAAGCTTTCTTT
j_call: TRBJ1-1
clone_size: -
v_call: TRBV9
d_call: -

cdr3_aa: CSVGETGGYTEAFF
cdr3_nt: TGCAGCGTTGGGGAGACGGGGGGTTACACTGAAGCTTTCTTT
j_call: TRBJ1-1
clone_size: -
v_call: TRBV29-1
d_call: -

cdr3_aa: CASSLGGTGIEKLFF
cdr3_nt: TGTGCCAGCAGCTTGGGGGGGACAGGGATTGAAAAACTGTTTTTT
j_call: TRBJ1-4
clone_size: -
v_call: TRBV5-4
d_call: TRBD1

cdr3_aa: CASSLDSYNEQFF
cdr3_nt: TGTGCCAGCAGCTTAGATAGCTACAATGAGCAGTTCTTC
j_call: TRBJ2-1
clone_size: -
v_call: TRBV7-3
d_call: -

cdr3_aa: CASRYPSLETQYF
cdr3_nt: TGTGCCAGCAGGTATCCTAGCCTGGAGACCCAGTACTTC
j_call: TRBJ2-5
clone_size: -
v_call: TRBV2
d_call: -

cdr3_aa: CASSLLVSGGGPLFF
cdr3_nt: TGTGCCAGCAGCTTATTGGTCAGTGGCGGGGGGCCGCTGTTTTTT
j_call: TRBJ2-2
clone_size: -
v_call: TRBV7-9
d_call: TRBD2

cdr3_aa: CASSLVAGHTPGELFF
cdr3_nt: TGTGCCAGCAGCTTAGTGGCTGGGCACACACCCGGGGAACTGTTTTTT
j_call: TRBJ1-4
clone_size: -
v_call: TRBV7-9
d_call: -

cdr3_aa: CASSLFLAGGTDTQYF
cdr3_nt: TGCGCCAGCAGCTTGTTCCTAGCGGGGGGGACAGATACGCAGTATTTT
j_call: TRBJ2-3
clone_size: once
v_call: TRBV5-1
d_call: TRBD2

cdr3_aa: CASSIRVSEAFF
cdr3_nt: TGTGCCAGCAGCATCAGGGTCTCTGAAGCTTTCTTT
j_call: TRBJ1-1
clone_size: -
v_call: TRBV5-6
d_call: -